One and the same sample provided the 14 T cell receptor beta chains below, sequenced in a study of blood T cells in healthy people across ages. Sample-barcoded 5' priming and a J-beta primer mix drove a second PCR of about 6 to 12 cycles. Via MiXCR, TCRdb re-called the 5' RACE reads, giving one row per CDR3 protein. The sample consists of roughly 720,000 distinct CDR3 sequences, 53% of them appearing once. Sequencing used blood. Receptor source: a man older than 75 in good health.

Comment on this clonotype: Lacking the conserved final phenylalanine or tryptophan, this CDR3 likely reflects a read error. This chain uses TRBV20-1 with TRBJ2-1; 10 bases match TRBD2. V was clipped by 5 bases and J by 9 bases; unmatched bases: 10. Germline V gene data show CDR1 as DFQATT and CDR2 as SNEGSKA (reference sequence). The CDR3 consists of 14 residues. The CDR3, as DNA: TGCAGTGCTCAGCTAGCGGGGGTCTATTCTGAGCAGTTCTTA. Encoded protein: CSAQLAGVYSEQFL.

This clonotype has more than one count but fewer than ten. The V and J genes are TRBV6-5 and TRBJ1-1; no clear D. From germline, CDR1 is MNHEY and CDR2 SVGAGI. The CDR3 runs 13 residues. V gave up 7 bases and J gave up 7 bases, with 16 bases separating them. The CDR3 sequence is CASKTRGWSEAFF. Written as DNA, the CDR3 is TGTGCCAGCAAAACACGGGGATGGAGTGAAGCTTTCTTT.

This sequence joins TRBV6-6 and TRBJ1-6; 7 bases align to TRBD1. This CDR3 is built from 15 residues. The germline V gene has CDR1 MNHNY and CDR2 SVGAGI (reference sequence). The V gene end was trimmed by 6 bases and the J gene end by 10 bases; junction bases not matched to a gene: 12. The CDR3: CASRQGLGGESPLHF. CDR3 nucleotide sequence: TGTGCCAGCAGACAGGGGCTAGGCGGGGAATCACCCCTCCACTTT.

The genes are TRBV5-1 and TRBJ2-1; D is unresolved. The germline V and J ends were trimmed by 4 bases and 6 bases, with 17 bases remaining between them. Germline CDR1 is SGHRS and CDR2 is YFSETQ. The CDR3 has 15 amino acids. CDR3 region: CASSPTPSQGNEQFF. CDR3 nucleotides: TGCGCCAGCAGCCCAACCCCATCCCAAGGCAATGAGCAGTTCTTC.

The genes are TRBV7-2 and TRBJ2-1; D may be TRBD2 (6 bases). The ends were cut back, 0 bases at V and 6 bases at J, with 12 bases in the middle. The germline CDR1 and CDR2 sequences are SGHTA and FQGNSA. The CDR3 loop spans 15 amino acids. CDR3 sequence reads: CASSLAAGSFNEQFF. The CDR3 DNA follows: TGTGCCAGCAGCTTAGCAGCGGGTAGTTTCAATGAGCAGTTCTTC. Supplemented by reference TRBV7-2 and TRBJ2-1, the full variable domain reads GAGVSQSPSNKVTEKGKDVELRCDPISGHTALYWYRQSLGQGLEFLIYFQGNSAPDKSGLPSDRFSAERTGGSVSTLTIQRTQQEDSAVYLCASSLAAGSFNEQFFGPGTRLTVL.

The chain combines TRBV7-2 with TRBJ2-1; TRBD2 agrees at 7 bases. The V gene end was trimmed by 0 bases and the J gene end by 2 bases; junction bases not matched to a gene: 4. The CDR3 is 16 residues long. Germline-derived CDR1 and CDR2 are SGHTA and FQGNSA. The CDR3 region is CASSLAASGTYNEQFF. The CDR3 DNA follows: TGTGCCAGCAGCTTAGCGGCTAGCGGTACCTACAATGAGCAGTTCTTC. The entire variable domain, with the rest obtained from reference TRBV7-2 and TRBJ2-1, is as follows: GAGVSQSPSNKVTEKGKDVELRCDPISGHTALYWYRQSLGQGLEFLIYFQGNSAPDKSGLPSDRFSAERTGGSVSTLTIQRTQQEDSAVYLCASSLAASGTYNEQFFGPGTRLTVL.

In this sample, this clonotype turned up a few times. The CDR3 region has the DNA TGCAGTGCTAGATGGGACAGGGGGCCAAACACTGAAGCTTTCTTT. Amino acid sequence: CSARWDRGPNTEAFF. The V call is TRBV20-1, the J call TRBJ1-1; TRBD1 agrees at 12 bases. Germline assignment: CDR1 DFQATT and CDR2 SNEGSKA (reference sequence). V dropped 2 bases and J dropped 2; count of bases not matched to a gene: 3. The CDR3 loop spans 15 amino acids.

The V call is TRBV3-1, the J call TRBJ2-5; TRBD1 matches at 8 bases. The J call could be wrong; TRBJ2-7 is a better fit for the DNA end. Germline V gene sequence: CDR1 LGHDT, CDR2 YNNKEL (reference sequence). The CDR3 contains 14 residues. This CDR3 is CASSQWAGGDEQYF. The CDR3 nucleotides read TGTGCCAGCAGCCAATGGGCAGGGGGCGACGAGCAGTACTTC.

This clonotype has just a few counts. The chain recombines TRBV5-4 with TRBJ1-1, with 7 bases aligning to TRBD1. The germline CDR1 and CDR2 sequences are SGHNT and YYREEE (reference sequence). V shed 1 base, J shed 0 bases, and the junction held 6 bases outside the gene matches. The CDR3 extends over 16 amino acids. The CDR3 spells CASSLWQGGMNTEAFF. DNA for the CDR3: TGTGCCAGCAGCTTGTGGCAGGGGGGGATGAACACTGAAGCTTTCTTT.

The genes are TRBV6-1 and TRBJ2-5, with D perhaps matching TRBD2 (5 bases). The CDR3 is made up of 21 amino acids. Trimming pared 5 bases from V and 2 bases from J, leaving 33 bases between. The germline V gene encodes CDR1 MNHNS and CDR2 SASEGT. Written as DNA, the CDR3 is TGTGCCAGCAGTCGAACCAGTCCCCCGGCGCTACAAGCGGCATGGCAAGAGACCCAGTACTTC. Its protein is CASSRTSPPALQAAWQETQYF.

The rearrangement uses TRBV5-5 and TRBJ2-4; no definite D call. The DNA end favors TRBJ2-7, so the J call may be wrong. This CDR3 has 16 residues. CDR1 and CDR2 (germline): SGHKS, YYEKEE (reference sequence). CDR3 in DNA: TGTGCCAGCAGCTTGGGGTTTGGGTTTGACGGCTACGAGCAGTACTTC. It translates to CASSLGFGFDGYEQYF.

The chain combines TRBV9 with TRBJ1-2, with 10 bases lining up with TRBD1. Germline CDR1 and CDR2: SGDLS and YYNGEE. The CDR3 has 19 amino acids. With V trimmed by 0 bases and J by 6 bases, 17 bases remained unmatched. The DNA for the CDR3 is TGTGCCAGCAGCGTAGATGGTGGGACAGGGGTCCAATGGCGCGATGGCTACACCTTC. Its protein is CASSVDGGTGVQWRDGYTF.

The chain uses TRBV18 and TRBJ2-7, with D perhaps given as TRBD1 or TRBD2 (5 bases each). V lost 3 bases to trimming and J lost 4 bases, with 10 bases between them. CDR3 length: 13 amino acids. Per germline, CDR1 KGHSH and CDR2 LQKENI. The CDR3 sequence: CASSPDTRYEQYF. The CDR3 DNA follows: TGTGCCAGCTCACCGGACACTAGGTACGAGCAGTACTTC.

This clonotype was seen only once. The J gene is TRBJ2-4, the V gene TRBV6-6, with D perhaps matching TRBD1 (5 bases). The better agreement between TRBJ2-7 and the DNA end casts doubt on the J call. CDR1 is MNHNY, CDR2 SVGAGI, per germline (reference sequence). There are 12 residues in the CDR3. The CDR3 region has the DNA TGTGCCACCGCAGTAGGGGCATACGAGCAGTACTTC. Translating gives CATAVGAYEQYF.